These T cell receptor beta chains were read from a single sample in a study of shared clonotypes between healthy human individuals. Generated by immunoSEQ multiplex PCR, the TCRdb table keeps only in-frame clones and is missing some. The sample lists about 690,000 clones, about nine tenths seen once, with about 33% in the top ten. Material for sequencing was memory CD8+ T cells from PBMCs. These receptor sequences come from a man aged 18-30 years in good health. Some clones in this sample may be carry-over from other donors' samples. CDR3s include the opening cysteine and the closing phenylalanine or tryptophan. Fields, in order: D gene, J gene, V gene, CDR3 protein, CDR3 DNA. The D gene is left open where the match is weak.

>TRBD2|TRBJ2-7|TRBV6-5
CASSHPLAGDEQYF
TGTGCCAGCAGCCACCCCCTAGCGGGAGATGAGCAGTACTTC
>-|TRBJ1-3|TRBV10-2
CASSEGGPGNTIYF
TGCGCCAGCAGTGAAGGGGGGCCGGGAAACACCATATATTTT
>-|TRBJ1-1|TRBV27
CASSSFPIKGENTEAFF
TGTGCCAGCAGTTCCTTTCCAATTAAGGGTGAGAACACTGAAGCTTTCTTT
>-|TRBJ2-5|TRBV9
CASSVEGKFQETQYF
TGTGCCAGCAGCGTAGAGGGGAAATTCCAAGAGACCCAGTACTTC
>-|TRBJ1-1|TRBV6-1
CASFRTALTAEAFF
TGTGCCAGTTTCCGGACAGCCCTAACCGCTGAAGCTTTCTTT
>-|TRBJ1-5|TRBV6-1
CASSDSGDNNQPQHF
TGTGCCAGCAGTGACTCAGGGGACAACAATCAGCCCCAGCATTTT
>-|TRBJ1-3|TRBV7-8
CASSLNPALNTIYF
TGTGCCAGCAGCTTGAACCCAGCATTAAACACCATATATTTT
>-|TRBJ1-1|TRBV27
CASSSRETGVTEAFF
TGTGCCAGCAGTAGTCGAGAAACGGGGGTGACTGAAGCTTTCTTT
>TRBD2|TRBJ2-7|TRBV9
CASSVGGRSSYEQYF
TGTGCCAGCAGCGTAGGCGGGAGAAGTTCCTACGAGCAGTACTTC
>-|TRBJ2-7|TRBV28
CASSFWGVPYEQYF
TGTGCCAGCAGTTTTTGGGGCGTACCCTACGAGCAGTACTTC